Listed below are T cell receptor beta chains from one sample, sequenced in a study of OX40 agonist ivuxolimab in advanced cancers. Sequenced by immunoSEQ multiplex PCR; TCRdb stores in-frame clones only, minus some. The sample has over 50,000 clones, around 83% seen once. The source material was CD4+ or CD8+ T cells sorted from blood, sampled in a trial of the OX40 agonist ivuxolimab. Receptor source: an adult with an advanced solid tumor such as melanoma, head and neck, liver or kidney cancer. CDR3s include the opening cysteine and the closing phenylalanine or tryptophan. The order of the fields is J gene, clone size, V gene, D gene, CDR3 DNA, CDR3 protein. The D gene is left open where the match is weak. A row's size may be missing; if present it is once, few, many or a size class.

TRBJ2-1 | . | TRBV23-1 | . | TGCGCCAGCAGTCAATATCCCAGGGTCGGGCAGTTCTTC | CASSQYPRVGQFF
TRBJ1-1 | . | TRBV13 | . | TGTGCCAGCAGCTTAATGCGGGGTTCGCATGGGAACACTGAAGCTTTCTTT | CASSLMRGSHGNTEAFF
TRBJ1-6 | few | TRBV10-1 | . | TGCGCCAGCAGTGAGTCTGGTTCGCCCCTCCACTTT | CASSESGSPLHF
TRBJ2-7 | . | TRBV5-1 | TRBD2 | TGCGCCAGCCGACAGGGTTGGACTAGCGGGAGCGACGAGCAGTACTTC | CASRQGWTSGSDEQYF
TRBJ2-3 | . | TRBV20-1 | . | TGCAGTGCCGTAAGCGGGGATACGCAGTATTTT | CSAVSGDTQYF
TRBJ1-3 | . | TRBV6-6 | TRBD1 | TGTGCCAGCACAATGCCGACAGGGGGCGAAAACACCATATATTTT | CASTMPTGGENTIYF
TRBJ2-2 | . | TRBV5-6 | TRBD2 | TGTGCCAGCAGCCCCGGGACTAGCGACACCGGGGAGCTGTTTTTT | CASSPGTSDTGELFF
TRBJ2-3 | . | TRBV5-1 | . | TGCGCCAGCAGCTTGGGACCGGGGACGACAGATACGCAGTATTTT | CASSLGPGTTDTQYF
TRBJ2-3 | . | TRBV7-2 | . | TGTGCCAGCAGCTTAGGTAACGGGGTTACGCAGTATTTT | CASSLGNGVTQYF
TRBJ1-2 | . | TRBV29-1 | . | TGCAGCGTTGGTGGGCTGTCCGCGATCCCAGGCTACACCTTC | CSVGGLSAIPGYTF
TRBJ2-3 | . | TRBV6-5 | . | TGTGCCAGCAGGGACCTCCCCCGGGATACGCAGTATTTT | CASRDLPRDTQYF
TRBJ1-1 | . | TRBV5-8 | TRBD1 | TGTGCCAGCAGCGGGAGGGACAGGCAGAACACTGAAGCTTTCTTT | CASSGRDRQNTEAFF
TRBJ1-5 | . | TRBV21-1 | . | TGTGCCAGCAGTCGGGACAGCTTAAGCAATCAGCCCCAGCATTTT | CASSRDSLSNQPQHF
TRBJ1-2 | . | TRBV18 | . | TGTGCCAGCTCACCCGTCCCCGCAGGAGCCGCCCCCTATGGCTACACCTTC | CASSPVPAGAAPYGYTF
TRBJ1-5 | . | TRBV19 | TRBD1 | TGTGCCAGTAGTACAGCCGGGACAGGGGGTTTCCCGGGGGCCCAGCCCCAGCATTTT | CASSTAGTGGFPGAQPQHF
TRBJ1-4 | . | TRBV7-2 | . | TGTGCCAGCAGCTTAGGCGATAGGGACCATGAAAAACTGTTTTTT | CASSLGDRDHEKLFF
TRBJ2-7 | few | TRBV10-1 | TRBD2 | TGCGCCAGCCAGGCTAGCGGGTCCTACGAGCAGTACTTC | CASQASGSYEQYF
TRBJ2-7 | . | TRBV16 | . | TGTGCCAGCAGCCAATCCCCTGCGACAGAAACCTACGAGCAGTACTTC | CASSQSPATETYEQYF
TRBJ2-7 | . | TRBV19 | TRBD1 | TGTGCCAGTCAGAGGACAGGGGGTTCCTACGAGCAGTACTTC | CASQRTGGSYEQYF
TRBJ2-5 | . | TRBV6-1 | TRBD2 | TGTGCCAGCAGCTCGGGACTAGCAAGCGTTGAGACCCAGTACTTC | CASSSGLASVETQYF
TRBJ2-2 | . | TRBV5-1 | TRBD1 | TGCGCCAGCAGCTTCCGGACAGGGGGTCGCACCGGGGAGCTGTTTTTT | CASSFRTGGRTGELFF
TRBJ2-1 | . | TRBV5-6 | TRBD2 | TGTGCCAGCAGCTTGGGACTAGCGGGAGGAAATGAGCAGTTCTTC | CASSLGLAGGNEQFF
TRBJ1-1 | . | TRBV6-6 | TRBD1 | TGTGCCAGCAGGGCGGGACAGGGGAACACTGAAGCTTTCTTT | CASRAGQGNTEAFF
TRBJ1-1 | few | TRBV10-2 | . | TGCGCCAGCATTTCAGTCAACATGGGTCTCCCTGAAGCTTTCTTT | CASISVNMGLPEAFF
TRBJ2-7 | once | TRBV4-2 | . | TGTGCCAGCAGCGCAACCTACGAGCAGTACTTC | CASSATYEQYF
TRBJ1-3 | . | TRBV5-1 | . | TGCGCCAGCAGCCCACAGGGACCCCGCTCTGGAAACACCATATATTTT | CASSPQGPRSGNTIYF
TRBJ2-3 | . | TRBV7-9 | . | TGTGCCAGCAGCTTAATTACCCTATATCGCACAGATACGCAGTATTTT | CASSLITLYRTDTQYF
TRBJ1-3 | . | TRBV18 | . | TGTGCCAGCTCACCAGCTGGGGTCGGAAACACCATATATTTT | CASSPAGVGNTIYF
TRBJ1-2 | . | TRBV6-5 | . | TGTGCCAGCAGTTACTCGGGGACAAGCTATGGCTACACCTTC | CASSYSGTSYGYTF
TRBJ2-1 | . | TRBV2 | TRBD2 | TGTGCCAGCAGAGACGGGACTAGGCAGTTCTTC | CASRDGTRQFF
TRBJ1-4 | . | TRBV6-1 | TRBD1 | TGTGCCAGCAGGAGAGACAGGGGATACGAAAAACTGTTTTTT | CASRRDRGYEKLFF
TRBJ1-6 | . | TRBV7-2 | . | TGTGCCAGCAGCTTTTGGGAGAATTCACCCCTCCACTTT | CASSFWENSPLHF
TRBJ2-7 | . | TRBV5-1 | . | TGCGTCAGCAGGGACGGGAAGGTCTTAACGGCGTACGAGCAGTACTTC | CVSRDGKVLTAYEQYF
TRBJ2-7 | . | TRBV11-2 | . | TGTGCCAGCAGCTTACGCGGAGGCCCCTACGAGCAGTACTTC | CASSLRGGPYEQYF
TRBJ2-1 | . | TRBV4-1 | TRBD2 | TGCGCCAGCAGCCAAGCAGTTACCGGGACTAGCGGGAGAAGACCTAATGAGCAGTTCTTC | CASSQAVTGTSGRRPNEQFF
TRBJ1-1 | . | TRBV5-5 | . | TGTGCCAGCAGCCCACTAGAACCAGCAGGAATGAAGTTGAACACTGAAGCTTTCTTT | CASSPLEPAGMKLNTEAFF
TRBJ1-1 | . | TRBV27 | . | TGTGCCAGCAGTACATTAGGGGCGGGGAACACTGAAGCTTTCTTT | CASSTLGAGNTEAFF
TRBJ2-2 | . | TRBV10-1 | TRBD1 | TGCGCCAGCAGTGAGTTAAGGGGGCCCGGGGAGCTGTTTTTT | CASSELRGPGELFF
TRBJ2-3 | . | TRBV19 | . | TGTGCCAGTAGTCTAGGTGTGGCGGGGATCACAGATACGCAGTATTTT | CASSLGVAGITDTQYF
TRBJ2-5 | . | TRBV6-5 | . | TGTGCCAGCAGTTACAGCAGGAGCCAGTACTTC | CASSYSRSQYF
TRBJ1-6 | . | TRBV27 | . | TGTGCCAGCACCTCCACCTCCCACTCACCCCTCCACTTT | CASTSTSHSPLHF
TRBJ1-1 | . | TRBV7-2 | TRBD1 | TGTGCCAGCAGAGAACCGGGACAGGGGAGACGAGACACTGAAGCTTTCTTT | CASREPGQGRRDTEAFF
TRBJ2-7 | once | TRBV7-9 | TRBD2 | TGTGCCAGCAGCCTACGAATGGGGGGGACTCCCAACTACGAGCAGTACTTC | CASSLRMGGTPNYEQYF
TRBJ1-4 | . | TRBV6-1 | TRBD1 | TGTGCCAGCAGTTCCGCAGGGGGCTGGGAACTGTTTTTT | CASSSAGGWELFF
TRBJ1-6 | . | TRBV6-1 | TRBD1 | TGTGCCAGCAGTGAAGCCAAAGGACAGGGATGGGATTCACCCCTCCACTTT | CASSEAKGQGWDSPLHF
TRBJ2-2 | . | TRBV4-1 | TRBD1 | TGCGCCAGCAGCTTAGGGGATAGCACAGGGGCGGGCACCGGGGAGCTGTTTTTT | CASSLGDSTGAGTGELFF
TRBJ1-1 | . | TRBV15 | . | TGTGCCACCAGCGTCATAGGGGGATCCCATGAAGCTTTCTTT | CATSVIGGSHEAFF
TRBJ2-7 | . | TRBV19 | . | TGTGCCAGTAGTATGACGGGAAGCTCGGTCGAGCAGTACTTC | CASSMTGSSVEQYF
TRBJ2-3 | . | TRBV5-8 | TRBD2 | TGTGCCAGCAGCTTGGGGTTAGCGGGGGGGCCCTCGGATACGCAGTATTTT | CASSLGLAGGPSDTQYF
TRBJ2-3 | . | TRBV12-5 | TRBD2 | TGTGCTAGTGGTTTGCTCCGTCTAGCGGGAAAGGATACGCAGTATTTT | CASGLLRLAGKDTQYF
TRBJ2-7 | . | TRBV20-1 | . | TGCAGCGCATTTTCGGGGTACGAGCAGTACTTC | CSAFSGYEQYF
TRBJ1-1 | . | TRBV6-1 | . | TGTGCCAGCAGTGAACAGGGGAACACTGAAGCTTTCTTT | CASSEQGNTEAFF
TRBJ1-5 | . | TRBV19 | TRBD1 | TGTGCCACCGGGACAGACTGGGATCAGCCCCAGCATTTT | CATGTDWDQPQHF
TRBJ1-5 | . | TRBV6-1 | . | TGTGCCAGCAGGTTATATCAGAATCAGCCCCAGCATTTT | CASRLYQNQPQHF
TRBJ1-2 | few | TRBV2 | . | TGTGCCAGCAGTCCAGGGAGCTATGGCTACACCTTC | CASSPGSYGYTF
TRBJ1-5 | . | TRBV19 | TRBD1 | TGTGCCAGTAGTATAAGTCCAAGGACAGGGCGGTTGGGAAATCAGCCCCAGCATTTT | CASSISPRTGRLGNQPQHF
TRBJ2-7 | . | TRBV2 | . | TGTGCCAGCAGTGAATTGGTGGAGCAGTACTTC | CASSELVEQYF
TRBJ1-1 | few | TRBV4-1 | . | TGCGCCAGCATGTTCTACAGCCCGAACACTGAAGCTTTCTTT | CASMFYSPNTEAFF
TRBJ2-5 | once | TRBV5-4 | . | TGTGCCAGCGAACCTGGAGGAAGACTAGGGAAGACCCAGTACTTC | CASEPGGRLGKTQYF